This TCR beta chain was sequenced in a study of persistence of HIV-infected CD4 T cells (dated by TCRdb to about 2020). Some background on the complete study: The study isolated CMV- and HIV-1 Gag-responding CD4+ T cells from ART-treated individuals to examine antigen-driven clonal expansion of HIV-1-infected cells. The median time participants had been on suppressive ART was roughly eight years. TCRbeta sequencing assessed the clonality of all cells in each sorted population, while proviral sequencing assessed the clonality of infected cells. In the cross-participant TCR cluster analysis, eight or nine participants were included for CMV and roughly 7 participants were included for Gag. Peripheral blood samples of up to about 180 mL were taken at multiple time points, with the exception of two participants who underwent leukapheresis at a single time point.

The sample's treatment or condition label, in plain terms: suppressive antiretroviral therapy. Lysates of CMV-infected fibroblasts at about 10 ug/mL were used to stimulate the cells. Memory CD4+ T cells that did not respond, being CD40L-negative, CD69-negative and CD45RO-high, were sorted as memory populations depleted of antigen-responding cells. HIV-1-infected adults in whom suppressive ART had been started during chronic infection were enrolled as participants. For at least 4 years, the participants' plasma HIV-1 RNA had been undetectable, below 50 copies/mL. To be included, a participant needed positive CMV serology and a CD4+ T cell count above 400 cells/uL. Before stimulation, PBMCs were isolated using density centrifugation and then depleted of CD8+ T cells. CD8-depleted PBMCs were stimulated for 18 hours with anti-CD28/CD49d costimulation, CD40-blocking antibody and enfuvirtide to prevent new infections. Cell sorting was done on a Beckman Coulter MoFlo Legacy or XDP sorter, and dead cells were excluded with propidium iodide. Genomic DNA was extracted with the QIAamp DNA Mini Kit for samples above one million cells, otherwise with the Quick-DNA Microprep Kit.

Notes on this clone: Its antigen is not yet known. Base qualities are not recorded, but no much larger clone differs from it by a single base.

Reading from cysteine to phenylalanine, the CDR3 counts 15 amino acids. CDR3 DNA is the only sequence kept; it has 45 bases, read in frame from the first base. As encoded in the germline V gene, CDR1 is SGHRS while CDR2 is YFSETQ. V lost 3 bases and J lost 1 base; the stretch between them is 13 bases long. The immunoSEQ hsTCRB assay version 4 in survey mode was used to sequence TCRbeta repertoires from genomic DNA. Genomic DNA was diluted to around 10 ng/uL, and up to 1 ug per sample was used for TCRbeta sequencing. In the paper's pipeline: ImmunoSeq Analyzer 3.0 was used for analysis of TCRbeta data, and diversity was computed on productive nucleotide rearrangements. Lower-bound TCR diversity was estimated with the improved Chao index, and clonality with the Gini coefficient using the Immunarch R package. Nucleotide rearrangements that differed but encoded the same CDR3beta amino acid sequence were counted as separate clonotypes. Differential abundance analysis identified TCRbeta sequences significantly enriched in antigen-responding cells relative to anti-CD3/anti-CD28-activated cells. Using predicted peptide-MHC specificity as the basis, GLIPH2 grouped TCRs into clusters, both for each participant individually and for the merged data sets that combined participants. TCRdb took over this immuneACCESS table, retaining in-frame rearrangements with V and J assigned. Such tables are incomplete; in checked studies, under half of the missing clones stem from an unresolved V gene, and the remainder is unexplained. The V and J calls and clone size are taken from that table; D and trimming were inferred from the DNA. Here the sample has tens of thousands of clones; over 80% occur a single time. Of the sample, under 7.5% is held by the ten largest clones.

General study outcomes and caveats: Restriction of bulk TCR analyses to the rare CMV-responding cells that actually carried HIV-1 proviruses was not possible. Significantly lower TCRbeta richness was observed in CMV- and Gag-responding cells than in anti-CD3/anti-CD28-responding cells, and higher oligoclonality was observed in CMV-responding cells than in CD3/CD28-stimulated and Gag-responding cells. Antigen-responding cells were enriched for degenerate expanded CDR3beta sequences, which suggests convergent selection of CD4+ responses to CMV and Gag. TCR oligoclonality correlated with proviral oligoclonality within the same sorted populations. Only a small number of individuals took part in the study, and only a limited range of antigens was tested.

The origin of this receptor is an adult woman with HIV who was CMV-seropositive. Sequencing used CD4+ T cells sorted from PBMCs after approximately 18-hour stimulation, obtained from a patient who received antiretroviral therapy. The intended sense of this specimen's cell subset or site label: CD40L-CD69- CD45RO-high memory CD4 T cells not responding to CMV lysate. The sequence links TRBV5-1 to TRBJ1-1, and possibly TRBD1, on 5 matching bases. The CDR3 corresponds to CASSSLGVPNTEAFF. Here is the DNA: TGCGCCAGCAGCTCCCTGGGGGTGCCGAACACTGAAGCTTTCTTT.